This T cell receptor (beta chain) was documented in a study of fetal regulatory T cell absence and autoimmunity (dated by TCRdb to 2017 to 2019). Context from the whole study: The IPEX patients showed exocrine pancreas autoimmunity in the absence of clinical diabetes. General findings and caveats noted by the study authors: Cord blood and pancreas had broadly similar TRB gene family usage, resembling published neonatal and adult repertoires. The oligoclonal enrichment was interpreted as support for antigen-driven autoimmunity occurring in the pancreas before birth in IPEX syndrome. The TCR compartment showed significant oligoclonal enrichment in pancreas versus cord blood, with some top clones over 100-fold enriched.

Amplification and barcoding of TCRbeta CDR3 regions were carried out by two-step multiplex PCR on the immunoSEQ human TCRbeta survey platform. Illumina instruments were used to sequence the libraries, and IgH from the same samples was sequenced in parallel. Turning to the authors' computational methods: To remove PCR and sequencing errors, raw reads were filtered against IMGT V, D, J definitions and grouped with a nearest-neighbor algorithm. Clones were defined as identical nucleotide sequences, and differential abundance between tissues was assessed by per-clone Fisher exact tests with a pFDR threshold of p<0.01. Clones whose frequencies were too low for statistical inference were excluded by a minimum inclusion filter of 10 in either sample. The immunoSEQ Analyzer was used for pairwise clonal comparisons, while IMGT tools were used to assess gene family usage. The immuneACCESS repertoire file appears here via TCRdb, limited to in-frame rearrangements. These files lack a portion of the clones; in checked studies, under half of the deficit traces to unresolved V genes, and the cause of the others is not known. Clone size and V and J calls were adopted from that table, with D and trimming inferred from the DNA. The sample has about 95,000 clones on record, 72% of them singletons. The top ten constitute 2% of the sample.

The CDR3 goes from the cysteine to the phenylalanine over 13 residues. Only CDR3 DNA remains: 39 bases, in frame from the first base. As encoded in the germline V gene, CDR1 is SQVTM while CDR2 is ANQGSEA. V lost 0 bases and J lost 4 bases; the stretch between them is 10 bases long. Genomic DNA obtained from frozen pancreas tissue was processed for repertoire sequencing. Genomic DNA, about 2-3.1 ug, was extracted from umbilical cord blood or frozen pancreas using the DNeasy Blood and Tissue Kit. Details on this clone: Its antigen is still unknown. Qualities for individual bases were not recorded, and no much larger clone is one base off.

Material for sequencing was pancreas tissue. This TCR derives from a male donor with IPEX syndrome. Recombination linked TRBV29-1 to TRBJ2-7, with no confident D gene call. The nucleotide sequence is TGCAGCGTTGAAGATCGGCAGAGATACGAGCAGTACTTC. Translated, this is CSVEDRQRYEQYF.